These T cell receptor beta chains were read from a single sample in a study of siplizumab effects on memory and regulatory T cells. The data were produced by immunoSEQ multiplex PCR, yet TCRdb's version contains in-frame clones alone and is incomplete. The sample includes under 9,000 clones, 35% to 40% seen only once; the top ten take 5.5% to 6%. Their target antigens are unknown. Sequences were obtained from CFSE-low (dividing) CD8+ T cells sorted from an allogeneic mixed lymphocyte reaction. The receptors originated from a human donor in good health; the cells came from an allogeneic mixed lymphocyte reaction. Both conserved end residues are part of each CDR3. D genes are given only for firm matches. Size values are once, few and many counts, or a class for expanded clones, and some rows have none.

>TRBJ2-5|TRBV19|few|.
CASSLIWGGVETQYF
TGTGCCAGTAGCTTAATTTGGGGCGGGGTAGAGACCCAGTACTTC
>TRBJ2-7|TRBV7-2|.|TRBD2
CASSETSLAGRPYEQYF
TGTGCCAGCAGCGAGACCTCACTAGCGGGTCGGCCCTACGAGCAGTACTTC
>TRBJ2-1|TRBV12-1|few|.
CASSQLTSGKNNEQFF
TGTGCCAGCAGCCAACTCACTAGCGGAAAGAACAATGAGCAGTTCTTC
>TRBJ1-1|TRBV28|.|TRBD1
CASSTTKRTGGNTEAFF
TGTGCCAGCAGTACCACCAAAAGGACAGGGGGGAACACTGAAGCTTTCTTT
>TRBJ2-7|TRBV5-5|.|.
CASSWDRDEQYF
TGTGCCAGCAGCTGGGACCGGGACGAGCAGTACTTC
>TRBJ2-1|TRBV19|.|TRBD2
CASSIDRGAYNEQFF
TGTGCCAGTAGTATAGATCGGGGGGCCTACAATGAGCAGTTCTTC
>TRBJ2-2|TRBV9|many|.
CASSLGTSNTGELFF
TGTGCCAGCAGCCTCGGGACTTCAAACACCGGGGAGCTGTTTTTT
>TRBJ2-7|TRBV14|.|TRBD2
CASRYNAGVDEQYF
TGTGCCAGCAGGTACAACGCGGGAGTTGACGAGCAGTACTTC
>TRBJ2-7|TRBV9|few|.
CASSVSGIDYEQYF
TGTGCCAGCAGCGTCTCGGGTATTGACTACGAGCAGTACTTC
>TRBJ2-6|TRBV7-7|.|TRBD1
CASSLLPGQGAEGANVLTF
TGTGCTAGCAGCTTACTTCCAGGACAGGGGGCGGAGGGGGCCAACGTCCTGACTTTC
>TRBJ2-1|TRBV19|medium-sized|.
CASMVAGGYNEQFF
TGTGCCAGTATGGTAGCCGGGGGCTACAATGAGCAGTTCTTC
>TRBJ2-7|TRBV5-4|.|.
CASSSDTYEQYF
TGTGCCAGCAGCTCGGACACCTACGAGCAGTACTTC
>TRBJ2-3|TRBV7-3|.|.
CASSLMLTDTQYF
TGTGCCAGCAGCTTAATGTTAACAGATACGCAGTATTTT
>TRBJ2-2|TRBV30|.|.
CAWSVGRTGELFF
TGTGCCTGGAGTGTTGGCAGGACCGGGGAGCTGTTTTTT
>TRBJ2-7|TRBV6-5|medium-sized|TRBD2
CASRLLAAYEQYF
TGTGCCAGCAGACTTCTAGCGGCCTACGAGCAGTACTTC
>TRBJ2-3|TRBV7-9|medium-sized|TRBD1
CASIRSGQPLDTQYF
TGTGCCAGCATCCGGTCGGGACAGCCCCTAGATACGCAGTATTTT
>TRBJ1-2|TRBV29-1|few|.
CSVEGQDPYGYTF
TGCAGCGTTGAAGGGCAGGACCCCTATGGCTACACCTTC
>TRBJ2-7|TRBV6-5|medium-sized|TRBD1
CASSPTAGTGGEQYF
TGTGCCAGCAGTCCTACCGCCGGGACAGGGGGCGAGCAGTACTTC
>TRBJ1-4|TRBV5-1|few|TRBD1
CASRGTATNEKLFF
TGCGCCAGCAGAGGGACAGCAACTAATGAAAAACTGTTTTTT
>TRBJ1-5|TRBV19|.|.
CASSIVPRGSQPQHF
TGTGCCAGTAGTATAGTCCCCAGGGGTTCTCAGCCCCAGCATTTT
>TRBJ2-7|TRBV29-1|few|.
CSVSGPKRNLYEQYF
TGCAGCGTTTCAGGACCCAAAAGGAATCTGTACGAGCAGTACTTC
>TRBJ2-7|TRBV7-9|few|TRBD2
CASSVAGDGYEQYF
TGTGCCAGCAGCGTAGCGGGAGACGGCTACGAGCAGTACTTC
>TRBJ1-6|TRBV4-1|.|.
CASSQQNRDEYNSPLHF
TGCGCCAGCAGCCAACAGAACCGGGACGAGTATAATTCACCCCTCCACTTT
>TRBJ2-1|TRBV19|medium-sized|.
CASSIDSGDDITYNEQFF
TGTGCCAGTAGTATAGATAGTGGGGACGACATCACCTACAATGAGCAGTTCTTC
>TRBJ2-7|TRBV19|medium-sized|.
CASSIVFRSSSYEQYF
TGTGCCAGTAGTATAGTTTTTCGGTCCAGCTCCTACGAGCAGTACTTC
>TRBJ2-7|TRBV6-5|.|.
CASSYSGEQYF
TGTGCCAGCAGTTACTCCGGCGAGCAGTACTTC
>TRBJ1-5|TRBV7-2|.|.
CASSAIRDSNQPQHF
TGTGCCAGCAGCGCTATCCGGGACAGCAATCAGCCCCAGCATTTT
>TRBJ2-6|TRBV28|few|.
CASSRTGQTGANVLTF
TGTGCCAGCAGCCGAACCGGACAGACTGGGGCCAACGTCCTGACTTTC
>TRBJ2-7|TRBV27|.|.
CASSDISYEQYF
TGTGCCAGCAGTGACATTTCCTACGAGCAGTACTTC